The sequence of this T cell receptor (beta chain) was determined in a study of shared clonotypes between healthy human individuals. Study context: CD4 naive and CD4 memory each took three plates per donor, while CD8 naive took two and CD8 memory one.

Trimming left V 2 bases short and J 9 bases short, with 9 bases between. The CDR3 spans 12 residues. Germline CDR1 SGDLS, CDR2 YYNGEE. Authors' analysis steps: ImmunoSEQ gave junction-only sequences without quality scores, so filtering differed. TCRdb's copy holds only in-frame clones and misses some; the assay was immunoSEQ multiplex PCR. For V, J and clone size, that table is used; D and trimming come from the DNA. The sample records about 690,000 clones, less than 95% being singletons. CD8 memory fractions consisted of CD45RO+ and CCR7-negative CD45RA+ TemRA cells together. The study's findings and limits: Generation probabilities were higher for clonotypes shared across all four sorted-subset donors than for unshared ones.

A word on this clone: Its antigen is unknown.

V gene TRBV9 combines with J gene TRBJ2-1, with D unresolved. The specimen sequenced was memory CD8+ T cells from PBMCs. Regarding subset: CD45RO+ cells pooled with CCR7-negative TemRA cells. The sequence was obtained from a man younger than 30 in good health. Some clones in this sample may be carry-over from other donors' samples. The CDR3 reads CASSVWSGEQFF. The DNA for the CDR3 is TGTGCCAGCAGCGTGTGGTCGGGTGAGCAGTTCTTC. The whole variable domain, remainder taken from reference TRBV9 and TRBJ2-1, is DSGVTQTPKHLITATGQRVTLRCSPRSGDLSVYWYQQSLDQGLQFLIQYYNGEERAKGNILERFSAQQFPDLHSELNLSSLELGDSALYFCASSVWSGEQFFGPGTRLTVL.